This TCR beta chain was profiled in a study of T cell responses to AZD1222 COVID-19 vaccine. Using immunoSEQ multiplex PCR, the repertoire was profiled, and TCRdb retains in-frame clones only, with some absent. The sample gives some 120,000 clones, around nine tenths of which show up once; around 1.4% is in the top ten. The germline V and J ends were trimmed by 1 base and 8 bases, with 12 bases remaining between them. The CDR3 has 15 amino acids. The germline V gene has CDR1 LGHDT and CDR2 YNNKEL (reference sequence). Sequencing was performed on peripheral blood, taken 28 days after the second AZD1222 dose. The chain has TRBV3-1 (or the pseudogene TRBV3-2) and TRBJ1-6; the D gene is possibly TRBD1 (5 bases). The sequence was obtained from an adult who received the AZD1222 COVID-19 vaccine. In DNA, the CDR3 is TGTGCCAGCAGCCAAGGGTACGGGGCGGATTCACCCCTCCACTTT. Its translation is CASSQGYGADSPLHF.